What follows are 16 T cell receptor beta chains derived from one specimen sequenced in a study of T-cell memory formation after mild COVID-19. TCRdb redid the calling of the 5' RACE reads with MiXCR, one entry per CDR3 protein. This table has 200,000 or so distinct CDR3 sequences, 16% appearing once. Source material: PBMCs or a T cell subset sorted from them (not recorded which). These receptors all come from an adult woman who had mild COVID-19 (a few samples of this study predate the infection). Cell type and time point are not known.

This clonotype was seen just once. The CDR3 spells CASSYSGGRGELFF. CDR3 coding DNA: TGTGCCAGCAGTTATTCAGGGGGTCGAGGGGAGCTGTTTTTT. The chain joins TRBV6-2 or TRBV6-3 to TRBJ2-2; 7 nucleotides agree with TRBD1. This CDR3 is 14 amino acids long. Unmatched junction bases numbered 6, after V lost 3 bases and J lost 8 bases. Germline-derived CDR1 and CDR2 are MNHEY and SVGEGT.

CDR3 nucleotides: TGTGCCAGCAGGGGCACAGGAAGTTATGGCTACACCTTC. Its protein is CASRGTGSYGYTF. The chain joins TRBV2 to TRBJ1-2, with TRBD1 as a possible D gene (5 bases). Germline values: CDR1 SNHLY, CDR2 FYNNEI. V lost 6 bases and J 5 bases, leaving 13 bases between the germline ends. There are 13 residues in the CDR3.

This sequence joins TRBV18 and TRBJ2-7; D unclear. The CDR3 sequence is 13 residues long. V dropped 5 bases and J dropped 0 bases, with 8 bases sitting between them. CDR1 and CDR2 from the germline V gene are KGHSH and LQKENI. Here the CDR3 DNA reads TGTGCCAGCTCAAGGCCCAGCTCCTACGAGCAGTACTTC. As protein: CASSRPSSYEQYF.

This chain joins TRBV5-1 and TRBJ2-3; the D gene is possibly TRBD1 (6 bases). V lost 7 bases to trimming and J lost 1 base, with 13 bases between them. Germline V gene lookup returns CDR1 SGHRS and CDR2 YFSETQ. The CDR3 spans 14 residues. CDR3: CASDPGQGTDTQYF. CDR3 DNA sequence: TGCGCCAGCGATCCGGGACAAGGCACAGATACGCAGTATTTT. The whole variable domain, filled in from reference TRBV5-1 and TRBJ2-3, reads KAGVTQTPRYLIKTRGQQVTLSCSPISGHRSVSWYQQTPGQGLQFLFEYFSETQRNKGNFPGRFSGRQFSNSRSEMNVSTLELGDSALYLCASDPGQGTDTQYFGPGTRLTVL.

The rearrangement joins TRBV29-1 to TRBJ1-1, with D unresolved. The germline CDR1 and CDR2 sequences are SQVTM and ANQGSEA. CDR3 length: 13 amino acids. The V gene lost 4 bases and the J gene lost 1 base, with 10 bases spanning the gap. The CDR3 DNA follows: TGCAGCGTTGCTCGTCGGCAGAACACTGAAGCTTTCTTT. This encodes CSVARRQNTEAFF.

This sequence joins TRBV7-2 and TRBJ1-1; D is ambiguous. Trimming pared 5 bases from V and 11 bases from J, leaving 15 bases between. This CDR3 has 12 residues. The V gene's germline CDR1 is SGHTA and CDR2 FQGNSA. Here the CDR3 reads CASSPSERVAFF. DNA of the CDR3: TGTGCCAGCAGCCCCAGCGAGAGGGTGGCTTTCTTT.

There are a few counts of this clonotype. The V gene is TRBV6-6, the J gene TRBJ2-3, with 13 bases lining up with TRBD2. J lost 2 bases, V lost 4 bases, and 9 bases had no gene match. The CDR3 sequence is 18 residues long. CDR1 is MNHNY and CDR2 is SVGAGI in the germline V gene (reference sequence). DNA of the CDR3: TGTGCCAGCAGTTCCGCCGGGACTAGCGGGACTATCACAGATACGCAGTATTTT. This codes for CASSSAGTSGTITDTQYF.

The rearrangement links TRBV24-1 to TRBJ1-1; weak D call: TRBD1 (6 bases). The germline V gene encodes CDR1 KGHDR and CDR2 SFDVKD. The CDR3 consists of 12 residues. The V end was cut by 3 bases, the J end by 8 bases, with 9 bases between. Here the CDR3 DNA reads TGTGCCACCAGTGATCCCGGGGGCGAAGCTTTCTTT. Translation: CATSDPGGEAFF.

The sample holds many counts of this clonotype. Germline is not matched at one junction end, which may reflect a read error. The rearrangement joins TRBV6-6 to TRBJ1-1; D is unclear. The length of the CDR3 is 16 residues. Germline CDR1 MNHNY, CDR2 SVGAGI (reference sequence). The CDR3 is CASRYSPQSGGTEAFF. The DNA for the CDR3 is TGTGCCAGCAGGTACTCGCCTCAATCGGGAGGGACTGAAGCTTTCTTT.

This clonotype was observed at least ten times. The chain is built from TRBV5-4 and TRBJ2-1; TRBD1 matches 10 bases. The length of the CDR3 is 14 residues. Germline values: CDR1 SGHNT, CDR2 YYREEE (reference sequence). Trimming at V came to 2 bases and at J to 5 bases, leaving 1 base not matched to a gene. In DNA, the CDR3 is TGTGCCAGCAGCTTCGGACAGGGGGACAATGAGCAGTTCTTC. It encodes CASSFGQGDNEQFF. Using reference TRBV5-4 and TRBJ2-1 for the parts outside the CDR3, the full variable domain is ETGVTQSPTHLIKTRGQQVTLRCSSQSGHNTVSWYQQALGQGPQFIFQYYREEENGRGNFPPRFSGLQFPNYSSELNVNALELDDSALYLCASSFGQGDNEQFFGPGTRLTVL.

This chain connects TRBV2 to TRBJ2-1; possible D gene TRBD2, 6 bases. Trimming left V 2 bases short and J 6 bases short, with 11 bases between. CDR3 length: 14 amino acids. Looked up from germline, CDR1 is SNHLY and CDR2 is FYNNEI. This chain's CDR3 is CASSEFASANEQFF. The CDR3 DNA reads TGTGCCAGCAGTGAATTCGCTAGCGCCAATGAGCAGTTCTTC.

This clonotype was picked up a small number of times. This chain connects TRBV5-5 to TRBJ2-7, with 8 bases matching TRBD2. The CDR3 has 13 amino acids. V dropped 2 bases and J dropped 6; count of bases not matched to a gene: 4. The germline V gene encodes CDR1 SGHKS and CDR2 YYEKEE (reference sequence). The CDR3, as DNA: TGTGCCAGCAGCTTTATGCTAGCGGGCGAGCAGTACTTC. Translation gives CASSFMLAGEQYF.

This chain joins TRBV20-1 and TRBJ1-1; D ambiguous. The CDR3 is made up of 12 amino acids. Germline CDR1 and CDR2: DFQATT and SNEGSKA (reference sequence). Trimming shortened V by 4 bases and J by 0 bases, and 6 bases separated the two germline ends. CDR3 sequence reads: CSATILNTEAFF. The CDR3 DNA reads TGCAGTGCTACGATCTTGAACACTGAAGCTTTCTTT.

This clonotype has only a few counts. The chain uses TRBV5-1 and TRBJ1-2, with D perhaps matching TRBD1 (6 bases). Trimming shortened V by 3 bases and J by 4 bases, and 22 bases separated the two germline ends. The CDR3 runs to 17 residues. Germline V CDR1 and CDR2: SGHRS, YFSETQ. CDR3 region: CASSSTLQGRRGYGYTF. DNA of the CDR3: TGCGCCAGCAGCTCCACTTTACAGGGTCGGAGGGGCTATGGCTACACCTTC.

This chain joins TRBV9 and TRBJ1-1; D is unresolved. The CDR3 has 16 amino acids. Trimming pared 3 bases from V and 7 bases from J, leaving 22 bases between. Germline V CDR1 and CDR2: SGDLS, YYNGEE. The CDR3 spells CASSGGNTERRGEAFF. The CDR3 region has the DNA TGTGCCAGCAGCGGGGGAAATACGGAGCGGCGGGGTGAAGCTTTCTTT.

A few counts support this clonotype. V is TRBV7-2 and J is TRBJ1-4; maybe TRBD1 (6 bases). CDR1 SGHTA and CDR2 FQGNSA come from the germline V gene. Trimming took 5 bases from V and 10 from J, leaving 14 bases between them. This CDR3 is 13 amino acids long. The CDR3: CASSLDRIGKLFF. DNA of the CDR3: TGTGCCAGCAGCCTCGACAGGATCGGAAAACTGTTTTTT.